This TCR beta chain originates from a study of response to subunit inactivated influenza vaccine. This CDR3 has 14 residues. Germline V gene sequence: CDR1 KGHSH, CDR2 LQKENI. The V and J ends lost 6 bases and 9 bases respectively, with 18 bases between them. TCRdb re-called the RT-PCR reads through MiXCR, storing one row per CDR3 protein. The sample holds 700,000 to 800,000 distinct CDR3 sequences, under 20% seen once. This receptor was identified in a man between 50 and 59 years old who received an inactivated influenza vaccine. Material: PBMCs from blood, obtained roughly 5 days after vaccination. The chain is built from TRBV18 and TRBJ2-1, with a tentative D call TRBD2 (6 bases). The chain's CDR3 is CASSLGLAYSEQFF. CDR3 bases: TGTGCCAGCTCGCTGGGACTTGCGTACTCTGAGCAGTTCTTC.